The T cell receptor beta chain under discussion was sequenced for a study of blood T cell repertoires in COVID-19. The protocol was immunoSEQ multiplex PCR, while the TCRdb copy is restricted to in-frame clones and leaves out a portion. Of 120,000 or so clones in the sample, approximately 74% were seen once. This clone was counted a few times. The CDR3 contains 16 residues. Germline CDR1 and CDR2: SGHAT and FQDESV (reference sequence). Trimming cost V 1 base and J 4 bases, with 16 bases left between them. Material: peripheral blood. The chain couples TRBV11-1 to TRBJ1-1; the D gene is possibly TRBD1 (6 bases). The clonotype comes from a man in his sixties with acute or convalescent COVID-19. CDR3 in amino acids: CASSLDRQGLGTEAFF. DNA of the CDR3: TGTGCCAGCAGCTTAGATCGCCAGGGGTTGGGCACTGAAGCTTTCTTT.